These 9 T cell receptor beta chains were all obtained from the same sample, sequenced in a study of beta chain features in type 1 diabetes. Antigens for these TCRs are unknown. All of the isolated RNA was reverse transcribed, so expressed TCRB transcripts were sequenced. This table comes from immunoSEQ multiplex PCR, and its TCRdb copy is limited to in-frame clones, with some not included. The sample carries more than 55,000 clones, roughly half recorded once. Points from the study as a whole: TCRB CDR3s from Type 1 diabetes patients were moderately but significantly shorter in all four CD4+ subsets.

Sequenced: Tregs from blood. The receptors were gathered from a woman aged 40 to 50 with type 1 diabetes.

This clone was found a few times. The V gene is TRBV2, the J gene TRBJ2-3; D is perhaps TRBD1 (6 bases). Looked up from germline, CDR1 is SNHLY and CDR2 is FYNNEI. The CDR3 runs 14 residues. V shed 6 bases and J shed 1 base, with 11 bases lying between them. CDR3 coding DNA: TGTGCCAGCAGCCCCAGGGGTGGCACAGATACGCAGTATTTT. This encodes CASSPRGGTDTQYF.

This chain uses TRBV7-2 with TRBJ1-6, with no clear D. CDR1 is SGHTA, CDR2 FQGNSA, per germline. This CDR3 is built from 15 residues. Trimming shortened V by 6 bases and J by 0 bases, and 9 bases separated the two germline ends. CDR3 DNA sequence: TGTGCCAGCAGTCGAGTGAGCTCCTATAATTCACCCCTCCACTTT. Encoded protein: CASSRVSSYNSPLHF.

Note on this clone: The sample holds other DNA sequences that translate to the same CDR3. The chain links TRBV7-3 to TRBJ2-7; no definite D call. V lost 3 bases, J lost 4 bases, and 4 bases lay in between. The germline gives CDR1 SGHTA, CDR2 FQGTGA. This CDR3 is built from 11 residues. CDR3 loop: CASSFRYEQYF. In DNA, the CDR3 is TGTGCCAGCAGCTTCCGGTACGAGCAGTACTTC.

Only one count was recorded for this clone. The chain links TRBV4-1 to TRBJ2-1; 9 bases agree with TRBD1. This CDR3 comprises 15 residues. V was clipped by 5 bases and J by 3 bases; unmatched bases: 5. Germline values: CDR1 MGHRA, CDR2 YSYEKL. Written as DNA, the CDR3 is TGCGCCAGCAGCAGCGGACAGGGGAACTACAATGAGCAGTTCTTC. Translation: CASSSGQGNYNEQFF.

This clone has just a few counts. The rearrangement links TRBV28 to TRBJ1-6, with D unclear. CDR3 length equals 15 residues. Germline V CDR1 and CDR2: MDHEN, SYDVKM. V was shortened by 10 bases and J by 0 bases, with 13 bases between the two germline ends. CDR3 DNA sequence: TGTGCCACCCTAGGAGCAAACTCCTATAATTCACCCCTCCACTTT. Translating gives CATLGANSYNSPLHF.

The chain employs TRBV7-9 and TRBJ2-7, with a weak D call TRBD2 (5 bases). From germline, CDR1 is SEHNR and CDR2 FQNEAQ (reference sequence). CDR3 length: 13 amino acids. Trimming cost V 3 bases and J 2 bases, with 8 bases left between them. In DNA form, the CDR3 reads TGTGCCAGCAGCTTTTACGGGGCCTACGAGCAGTACTTC. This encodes CASSFYGAYEQYF.

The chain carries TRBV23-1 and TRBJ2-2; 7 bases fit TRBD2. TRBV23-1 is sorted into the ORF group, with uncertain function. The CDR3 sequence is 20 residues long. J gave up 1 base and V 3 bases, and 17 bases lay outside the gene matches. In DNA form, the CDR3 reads TGCGCCAGCAGTCATAGGATCGAGCGGGGATGGCCTTGGAACACCGGGGAGCTGTTTTTT. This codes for CASSHRIERGWPWNTGELFF.

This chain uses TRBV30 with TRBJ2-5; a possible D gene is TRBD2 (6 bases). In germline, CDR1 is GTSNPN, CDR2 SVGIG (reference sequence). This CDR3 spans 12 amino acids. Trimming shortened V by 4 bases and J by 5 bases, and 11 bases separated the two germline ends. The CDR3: CAWNREQETQYF. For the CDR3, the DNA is TGTGCCTGGAACCGGGAGCAGGAGACCCAGTACTTC.

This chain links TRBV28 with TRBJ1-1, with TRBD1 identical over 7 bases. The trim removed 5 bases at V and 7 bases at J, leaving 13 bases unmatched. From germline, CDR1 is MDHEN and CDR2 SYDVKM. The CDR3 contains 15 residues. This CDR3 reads CASSPLGTDGFEAFF. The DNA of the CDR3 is TGTGCCAGCAGTCCCTTGGGGACAGACGGCTTTGAAGCTTTCTTT. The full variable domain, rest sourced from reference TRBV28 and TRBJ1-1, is DVKVTQSSRYLVKRTGEKVFLECVQDMDHENMFWYRQDPGLGLRLIYFSYDVKMKEKGDIPEGYSVSREKKERFSLILESASTNQTSMYLCASSPLGTDGFEAFFGQGTRLTVV.